Listed below are T cell receptor beta chains from one sample, sequenced in a study of cytotoxic CD8 clonotypes in ibrutinib-treated CLL. TCRdb keeps only in-frame clones here, not all; method: immunoSEQ multiplex PCR. The sample shows approximately 330,000 clones, about 80% of them seen only once. The source material was PBMCs, sampled before ibrutinib treatment. The receptors derive from a human donor with chronic lymphocytic leukemia. Both conserved end residues are part of each CDR3. The D gene is left open where the match is weak. Not all rows give a size; the values are once, few, many and, for expanded clones, a class.

size	J	D	length	V	DNA	CDR3
once	TRBJ2-7	NA	19	TRBV11-3	TGTGCCAGCAGTTCATCCGGAGGACTGCCCTATCGGGTGGGTCTGGAGCAGTACTTC	CASSSSGGLPYRVGLEQYF
NA	TRBJ2-5	TRBD2	15	TRBV28	TGTGCCAGCAGCCCCGGACTAGCGGGAATCGAGACCCAGTACTTC	CASSPGLAGIETQYF
NA	TRBJ2-2	NA	15	TRBV6-1	TGTGCCAGCAGTGAATTTCACAGGGACACCGGGGAGCTGTTTTTT	CASSEFHRDTGELFF
NA	TRBJ1-5	TRBD1	15	TRBV5-1	TGCGCCAGCAGCCCCCTCGGGACAGGGGGTCAGCCCCAGCATTTT	CASSPLGTGGQPQHF
NA	TRBJ2-7	NA	15	TRBV5-6	TGTGCCAGCAGCTTGGTACCGGACTTGCAGTACGAGCAGTACTTC	CASSLVPDLQYEQYF
NA	TRBJ1-5	NA	14	TRBV6-6	TGTGCCAGCAGTCCACGGGGAAGCCATCAGCCCCAGCATTTT	CASSPRGSHQPQHF
NA	TRBJ2-3	TRBD2	19	TRBV10-3	TGTGCCATCAGTGAGTCGACTCCCAAGCGGGGGGGGCCCACAGATACGCAGTATTTT	CAISESTPKRGGPTDTQYF
NA	TRBJ2-7	NA	13	TRBV7-6	TGTGCCAGCAGCCCGCCGGGGTACAGGGAGCAGTACTTC	CASSPPGYREQYF
NA	TRBJ1-2	NA	15	TRBV19	TGTGCCAGTAGTAGTGAGGGGCACGGAAACTATGGCTACACCTTC	CASSSEGHGNYGYTF
NA	TRBJ1-2	NA	16	TRBV19	TGTGCCAGTAGTACCGGGGGGCAGGGGCGCAACTATGGCTACACCTTC	CASSTGGQGRNYGYTF
NA	TRBJ2-7	NA	14	TRBV7-2	TGTGCCAGCAGACCCCAGGCCCAAACCTACGAGCAGTACTTC	CASRPQAQTYEQYF
NA	TRBJ2-5	TRBD2	20	TRBV15	TGTGCCACCAGCAGAGATCACAATGCCGCCCTCCATGCGGGGGAAGAGACCCAGTACTTC	CATSRDHNAALHAGEETQYF
NA	TRBJ2-5	NA	14	TRBV7-9	TGTGCCAGCAGCTTAGGGAGAGGCCAAGAGACCCAGTACTTC	CASSLGRGQETQYF
NA	TRBJ1-2	NA	13	TRBV6-1	TGTGCCAGCAGCGAACAGCTTAACTATGGCTACACCTTC	CASSEQLNYGYTF
NA	TRBJ2-2	NA	20	TRBV30	TGTGCCTGGAAACGTCTTTTGGGTCTCCGCGACGGAGAAGGTGGCGGGGAGCTGTTTTTT	CAWKRLLGLRDGEGGGELFF
few	TRBJ1-1	NA	13	TRBV30	TGTGCCTGGACCACTTGGGGGGGTAACGAAGCTTTCTTT	CAWTTWGGNEAFF
once	TRBJ2-1	TRBD2	16	TRBV5-1	TGCGCCAGCAGCTTCGGGGCTAGCGGGAGTTTGAATGAGCAGTTCTTC	CASSFGASGSLNEQFF
NA	TRBJ2-3	TRBD2	16	TRBV9	TGTGCCAGCAGCGTAGAACTAGCGGGAGAATCAGATACGCAGTATTTT	CASSVELAGESDTQYF
few	TRBJ1-1	NA	12	TRBV19	TGTGCCAGTAGTCCCAGGACTGGCGGGGCTTTCTTT	CASSPRTGGAFF
NA	TRBJ1-4	TRBD1	16	TRBV2	TGTGCCAGCAGTGCCCCAGGGACAGGGTTTAATGAAAAACTGTTTTTT	CASSAPGTGFNEKLFF
few	TRBJ1-1	NA	12	TRBV7-2	TGTGCCAGCAGCTTAGTTTGGACTGAAGCTTTCTTT	CASSLVWTEAFF
NA	TRBJ2-7	NA	12	TRBV29-1	TGCAGCGTTCGGACAGAACCCTACGAGCAGTACTTC	CSVRTEPYEQYF
NA	TRBJ2-7	TRBD1	17	TRBV7-8	TGTGCCAGCAGAGAGGACAGGGGCCGACGAACGAACTACGAGCAGTACTTC	CASREDRGRRTNYEQYF
NA	TRBJ1-2	NA	13	TRBV7-2	TGTGCCAGCAGCTTCTCGGGGAACTATGGCTACACCTTC	CASSFSGNYGYTF
NA	TRBJ1-5	NA	13	TRBV4-3	TGCGCCAGCAGCCGAACAGCAAATCAGCCCCAGCATTTT	CASSRTANQPQHF
NA	TRBJ1-4	NA	16	TRBV19	TGTGCCAGTAGTATAGATCGACAGGATAAAAATGAAAAACTGTTTTTT	CASSIDRQDKNEKLFF
NA	TRBJ2-3	NA	15	TRBV15	TGTGCCACCAGCGGTAGGTGGCTAGACACAGATACGCAGTATTTT	CATSGRWLDTDTQYF
few	TRBJ2-2	NA	15	TRBV9	TGTGCCAGCAGCGTAGCGGGAAGGGTTGCCGGGGAGCTGTTTTTT	CASSVAGRVAGELFF
NA	TRBJ1-4	NA	15	TRBV9	TGTGCCAGCAGCGTAGAGGAGCGACCGGGCGAAAAACTGTTTTTT	CASSVEERPGEKLFF
NA	TRBJ1-2	TRBD1	14	TRBV9	TGTGCCAGCAGCGTAACGACAGGGACGTATGGCTACACCTTC	CASSVTTGTYGYTF
NA	TRBJ2-3	TRBD2	16	TRBV5-1	TGCGCCAGCAGCTTTGGGGCGGGAGTGGGAACAGATACGCAGTATTTT	CASSFGAGVGTDTQYF
NA	TRBJ2-2	NA	17	TRBV28	TGTGCCAGCAGCAAGCGGTGGACTCCTTCGAACACCGGGGAGCTGTTTTTT	CASSKRWTPSNTGELFF
once	TRBJ1-4	NA	14	TRBV6-6	TGTGCCAGCAAAGACCGCCTCTTTAATGAAAAACTGTTTTTT	CASKDRLFNEKLFF
NA	TRBJ1-1	NA	13	TRBV18	TGTGCCAGCTCACCAGGACAGCACACTGAAGCTTTCTTT	CASSPGQHTEAFF
NA	TRBJ2-1	NA	13	TRBV28	TGTGCCAGCAGCCTTCGCGGGAACAATGAGCAGTTCTTC	CASSLRGNNEQFF
NA	TRBJ1-2	NA	13	TRBV7-2	TGTGCCAGCAGCTTAGAGGGGCTACATGGCTACACCTTC	CASSLEGLHGYTF
NA	TRBJ1-1	NA	10	TRBV20-1	TGCAGTGCTATCTTCGCTGAAGCTTTCTTT	CSAIFAEAFF
NA	TRBJ2-1	NA	14	TRBV5-4	TGTGCCAGCAGCTCAAGCTTCACAGTAGGTGAGCAGTTCTTC	CASSSSFTVGEQFF
NA	TRBJ2-5	NA	16	TRBV5-4	TGTGCCAGCAGTGGTCAGGGGGGGGTCTACCAAGAGACCCAGTACTTC	CASSGQGGVYQETQYF
NA	TRBJ2-5	NA	14	TRBV7-2	TGTGCCAGCACCGCCGATCAGGGGTTGAAGACCCAGTACTTC	CASTADQGLKTQYF
NA	TRBJ1-1	NA	11	TRBV4-2	TGTGCCAGCCGAGAAAACACTGAAGCTTTCTTT	CASRENTEAFF
many	TRBJ1-3	TRBD1	16	TRBV9	TGTGCCAGCAGCGTGTCGGGACAGGCATCAGGAAACACCATATATTTT	CASSVSGQASGNTIYF
NA	TRBJ2-3	TRBD2	17	TRBV18	TGTGCCAGCTCACCACCGGGACTAGCGGGGGGCACAGATACGCAGTATTTT	CASSPPGLAGGTDTQYF
NA	TRBJ1-2	NA	13	TRBV12-5	TGTGCTAGTGGTTTGGTTGGGATCGAGGGCTACACCTTC	CASGLVGIEGYTF
NA	TRBJ2-1	TRBD2	19	TRBV4-3	TGCGCCAGCAGCCCCACCCTGCACCGGACTAGCGGGAGCCACAATGAGCAGTTCTTC	CASSPTLHRTSGSHNEQFF
NA	TRBJ2-5	TRBD2	18	TRBV11-2	TGTGCCAGCAGCCTCCATGGGGATAGCGGGACCGGTGGGGAGACCCAGTACTTC	CASSLHGDSGTGGETQYF